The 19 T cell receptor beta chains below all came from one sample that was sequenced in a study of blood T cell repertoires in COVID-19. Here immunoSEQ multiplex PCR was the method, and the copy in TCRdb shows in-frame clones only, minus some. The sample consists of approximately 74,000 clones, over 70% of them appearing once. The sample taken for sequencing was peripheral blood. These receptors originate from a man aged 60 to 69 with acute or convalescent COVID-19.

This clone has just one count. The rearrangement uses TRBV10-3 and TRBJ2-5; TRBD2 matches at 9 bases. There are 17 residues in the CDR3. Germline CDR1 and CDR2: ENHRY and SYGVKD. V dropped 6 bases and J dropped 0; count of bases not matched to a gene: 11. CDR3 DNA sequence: TGTGCCATCAGCGCCCCCCGGGAGCGGGGGGACCAAGAGACCCAGTACTTC. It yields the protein CAISAPRERGDQETQYF.

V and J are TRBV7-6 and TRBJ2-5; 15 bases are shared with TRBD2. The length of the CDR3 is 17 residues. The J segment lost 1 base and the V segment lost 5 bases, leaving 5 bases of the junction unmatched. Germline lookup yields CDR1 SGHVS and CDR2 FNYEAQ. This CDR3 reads CASSPGLAGGLQETQYF. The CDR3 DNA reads TGTGCCAGCAGCCCAGGACTAGCGGGGGGGCTCCAAGAGACCCAGTACTTC.

CDR3 residues: CSVEAGVGQPQHF. CDR3 DNA: TGCAGCGTTGAAGCGGGGGTTGGGCAGCCCCAGCATTTT. The V call is TRBV29-1, the J call TRBJ1-5; a possible D gene is TRBD1 (5 bases). There are 13 residues in the CDR3. Germline loops: CDR1 SQVTM, CDR2 ANQGSEA. Trimming stripped 1 base from V and 7 bases from J, with 11 bases between.

The CDR3 loop reads CASSQGGTEAFF. The DNA of the CDR3 is TGTGCCAGCAGCCAGGGAGGCACTGAAGCTTTCTTT. The gene calls are TRBV6-6 and TRBJ1-1, with D tentatively TRBD1 (5 bases). Trimming took off 6 bases at V and 4 bases at J, with 9 bases between the two ends. Germline CDR1 and CDR2: MNHNY and SVGAGI (reference sequence). The CDR3 is made up of 12 amino acids.

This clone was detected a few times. The CDR3 reads CASSPVGGPYGYTF. For the CDR3, the DNA is TGCGCCAGCAGCCCCGTTGGGGGCCCCTATGGCTACACCTTC. The chain is built from TRBV5-1 and TRBJ1-2; D is perhaps TRBD1 (6 bases). Germline CDR1 SGHRS, CDR2 YFSETQ. The CDR3 is 14 residues long. V shed 4 bases and J shed 4 bases, with 14 bases lying between them.

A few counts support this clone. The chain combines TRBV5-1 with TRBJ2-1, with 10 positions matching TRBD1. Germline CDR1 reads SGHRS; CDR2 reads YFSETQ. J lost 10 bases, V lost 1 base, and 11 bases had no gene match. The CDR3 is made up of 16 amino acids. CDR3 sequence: CASSLFSGDRGREQFF. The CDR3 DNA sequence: TGCGCCAGCAGCTTGTTCTCCGGGGACAGGGGTCGGGAGCAGTTCTTC.

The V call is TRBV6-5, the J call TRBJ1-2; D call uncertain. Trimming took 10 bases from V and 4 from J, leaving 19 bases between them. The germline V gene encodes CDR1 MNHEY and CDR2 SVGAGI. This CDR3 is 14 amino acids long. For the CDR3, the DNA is TGTGCCACTTCCACGCTCTCGAGTATCTATGGCTACACCTTC. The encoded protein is CATSTLSSIYGYTF.

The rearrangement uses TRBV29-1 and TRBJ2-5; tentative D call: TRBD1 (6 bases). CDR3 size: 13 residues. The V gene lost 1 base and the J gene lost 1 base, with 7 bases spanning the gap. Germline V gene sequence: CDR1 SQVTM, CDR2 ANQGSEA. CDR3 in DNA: TGCAGCGTTGAAGCAGGGGCCCAAGAGACCCAGTACTTC. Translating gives CSVEAGAQETQYF.

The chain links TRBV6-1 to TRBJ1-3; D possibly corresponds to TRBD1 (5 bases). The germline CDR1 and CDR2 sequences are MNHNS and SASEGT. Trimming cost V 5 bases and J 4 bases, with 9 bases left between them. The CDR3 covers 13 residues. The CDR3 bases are TGTGCCAGCAGTCCCAGGGTCGGAAACACCATATATTTT. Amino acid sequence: CASSPRVGNTIYF.

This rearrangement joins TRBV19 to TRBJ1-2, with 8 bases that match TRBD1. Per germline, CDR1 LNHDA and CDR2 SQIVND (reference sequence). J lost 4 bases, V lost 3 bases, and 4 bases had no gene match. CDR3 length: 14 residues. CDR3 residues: CASSMGQVGYGYTF. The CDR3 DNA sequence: TGTGCCAGTAGTATGGGACAGGTGGGCTATGGCTACACCTTC.

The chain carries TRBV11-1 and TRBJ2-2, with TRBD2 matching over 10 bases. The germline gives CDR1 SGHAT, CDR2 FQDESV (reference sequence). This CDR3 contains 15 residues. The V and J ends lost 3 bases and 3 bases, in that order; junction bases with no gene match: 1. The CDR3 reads CASSFTSGDTGELFF. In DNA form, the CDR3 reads TGTGCCAGCAGCTTTACTAGCGGGGACACCGGGGAGCTGTTTTTT.

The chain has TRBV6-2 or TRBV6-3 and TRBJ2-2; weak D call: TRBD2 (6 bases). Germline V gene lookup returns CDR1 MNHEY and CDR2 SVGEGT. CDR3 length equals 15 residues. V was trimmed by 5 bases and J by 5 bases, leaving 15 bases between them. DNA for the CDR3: TGTGCCAGCAGTCCACCGGGGGTCATGACCGGGGAGCTGTTTTTT. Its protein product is CASSPPGVMTGELFF.

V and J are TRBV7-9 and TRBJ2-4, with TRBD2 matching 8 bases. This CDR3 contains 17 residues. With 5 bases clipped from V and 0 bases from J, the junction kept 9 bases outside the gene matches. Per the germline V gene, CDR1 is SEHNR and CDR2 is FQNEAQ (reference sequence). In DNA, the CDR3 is TGTGCCAGCAGCAGCTCGGGGGGGAGATTAGCCAAAAACATTCAGTACTTC. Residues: CASSSSGGRLAKNIQYF.

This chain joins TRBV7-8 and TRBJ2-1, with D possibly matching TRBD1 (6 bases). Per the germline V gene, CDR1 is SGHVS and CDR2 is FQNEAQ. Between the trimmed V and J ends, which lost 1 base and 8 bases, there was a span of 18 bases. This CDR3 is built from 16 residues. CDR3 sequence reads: CASSLGQVFSAYEQFF. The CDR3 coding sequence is TGTGCCAGCAGCTTAGGACAGGTTTTCTCTGCCTATGAGCAGTTCTTC.

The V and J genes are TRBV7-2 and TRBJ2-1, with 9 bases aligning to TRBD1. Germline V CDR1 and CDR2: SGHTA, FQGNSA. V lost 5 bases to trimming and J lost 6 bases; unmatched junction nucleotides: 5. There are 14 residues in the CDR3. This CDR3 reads CASSPRQGGNEQFF. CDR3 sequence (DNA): TGTGCCAGCAGCCCGAGACAGGGGGGCAATGAGCAGTTCTTC.

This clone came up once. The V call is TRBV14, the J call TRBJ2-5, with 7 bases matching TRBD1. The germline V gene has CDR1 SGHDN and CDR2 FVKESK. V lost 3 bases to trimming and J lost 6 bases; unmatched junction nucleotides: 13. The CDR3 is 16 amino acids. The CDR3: CASSQFRGGVLQTQYF. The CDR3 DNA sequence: TGTGCCAGCAGCCAGTTTAGAGGGGGCGTATTACAGACCCAGTACTTC. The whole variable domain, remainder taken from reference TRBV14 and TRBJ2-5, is EAGVTQFPSHSVIEKGQTVTLRCDPISGHDNLYWYRRVMGKEIKFLLHFVKESKQDESGMPNNRFLAERTGGTYSTLKVQPAELEDSGVYFCASSQFRGGVLQTQYFGPGTRLLVL.

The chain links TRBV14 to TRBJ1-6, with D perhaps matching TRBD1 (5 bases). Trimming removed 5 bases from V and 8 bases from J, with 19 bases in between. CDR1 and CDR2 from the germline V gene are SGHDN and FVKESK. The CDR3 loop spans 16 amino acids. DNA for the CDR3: TGTGCCAGCAGCTCCTCGCCTCAGGGATATTATTCACCCCTCCACTTT. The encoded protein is CASSSSPQGYYSPLHF.

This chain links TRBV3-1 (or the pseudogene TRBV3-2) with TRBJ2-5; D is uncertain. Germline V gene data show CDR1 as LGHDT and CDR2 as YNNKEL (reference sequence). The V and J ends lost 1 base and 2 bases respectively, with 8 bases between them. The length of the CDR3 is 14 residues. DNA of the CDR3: TGTGCCAGCAGCCAAGGCTTAGAGCAAGAGACCCAGTACTTC. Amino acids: CASSQGLEQETQYF.

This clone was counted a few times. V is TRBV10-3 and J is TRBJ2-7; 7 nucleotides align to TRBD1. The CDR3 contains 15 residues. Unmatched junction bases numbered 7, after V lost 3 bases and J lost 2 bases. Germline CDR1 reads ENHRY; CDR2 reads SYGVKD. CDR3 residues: CAISDPDRDTYEQYF. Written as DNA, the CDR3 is TGTGCCATCAGTGATCCCGACAGGGATACCTACGAGCAGTACTTC.